This TCR beta chain was captured by sequencing in a study of human T cells and chemical hapten exposure. Looking at the study overall: Variation in per-sample TCR yields came mainly from small pooled library volume differences.

It was unfractionated whole blood from which total RNA was extracted. Study-level results: The number of TCRs above 1 in 1000 frequency did not change after DPC sensitization.

This clonotype was detected a few times. Its antigen is not identified. Attachment of unique molecular identifiers to individual cDNA molecules was performed in the library. Authors' data handling: Per-sample TCR counts ranged from about 23,224 to 750,000, median around 96,000. Via MiXCR, TCRdb re-called the reads, giving one row per CDR3 protein. These V and J calls rely on TCRdb rather than the paper's analysis. The data contain 120,000 or so distinct CDR3 sequences, 8.5% to 9% of them singletons. V dropped 6 bases and J dropped 3; count of bases not matched to a gene: 7. The length of the CDR3 is 17 residues. CDR1 MNHEY and CDR2 SVGEGT come from the germline V gene.

This TCR was sampled from a human donor in good health. Some clones in this sample may be carry-over from other donors' samples. Input material: whole blood. The chain has TRBV6-2 or TRBV6-3 and TRBJ2-3; 15 bases line up with TRBD2. The DNA of the CDR3 is TGTGCCAGCAGGAGGACTAGCGGGGGGGCCAAGACAGATACGCAGTATTTT. This codes for CASRRTSGGAKTDTQYF.